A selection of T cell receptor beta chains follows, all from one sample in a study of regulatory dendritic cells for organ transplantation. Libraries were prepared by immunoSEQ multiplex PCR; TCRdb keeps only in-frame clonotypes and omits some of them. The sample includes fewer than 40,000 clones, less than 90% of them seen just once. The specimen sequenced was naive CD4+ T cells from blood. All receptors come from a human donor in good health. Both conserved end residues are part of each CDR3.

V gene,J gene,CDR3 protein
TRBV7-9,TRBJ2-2,CASSFPVFGELFF
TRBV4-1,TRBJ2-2,CASSQVSWEATGELFF
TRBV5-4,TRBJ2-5,CASSLEGSRGGAQYF
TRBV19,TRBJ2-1,CASSSDPGTDEQFF
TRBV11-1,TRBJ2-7,CASSFQAGVFSYEQYF
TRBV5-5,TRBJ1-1,CASSPVPRGQEAFF
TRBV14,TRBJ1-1,CASSSADRDGIEAFF
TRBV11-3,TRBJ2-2,CASRTERTSGSGGELFF
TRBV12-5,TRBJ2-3,CASGFAEKKGLLITDTQYF
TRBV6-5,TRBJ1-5,CASGPYSNQPQHF
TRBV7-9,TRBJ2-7,CASSLGLGPLHEQYF
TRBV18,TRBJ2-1,CASSLQGVISYNEQFF
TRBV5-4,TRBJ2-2,CASSPDLNTGELFF
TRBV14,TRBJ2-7,CASSRGNYEQYF
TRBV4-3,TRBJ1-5,CASSQDPAGDQPQHF
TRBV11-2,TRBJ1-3,CASSYSGNTIYF
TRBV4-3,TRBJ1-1,CASSPRQGPEAFF
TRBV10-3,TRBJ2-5,CAISESIETQYF
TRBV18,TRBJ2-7,CASSHPGQGGSEQYF
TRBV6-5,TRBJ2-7,CASSYSPDRGRYEQYF
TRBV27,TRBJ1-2,CASTSLGEVLNYGYTF
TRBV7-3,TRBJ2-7,CASSSPVRAEPYEQYF
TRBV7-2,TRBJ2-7,CASSLAKGLAGGITYEQYF
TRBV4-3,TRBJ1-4,CASSQDTPRGKSTNEKLFF
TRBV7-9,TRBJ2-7,CASSSGLTYEQYF
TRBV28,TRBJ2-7,CASSSPPSGEYEQYF
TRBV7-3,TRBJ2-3,CASSDTDTQYF
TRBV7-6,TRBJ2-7,CASSLRDVGGRYEQYF
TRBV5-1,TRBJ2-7,CASSTWTEDGLEQYF
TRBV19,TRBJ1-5,CASSHDRVLGNQPQHF
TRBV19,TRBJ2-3,CASSIQSLTDTQYF
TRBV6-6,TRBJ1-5,CASSYNVRQASQPQHF
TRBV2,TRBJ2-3,CASILTGRDTQYF
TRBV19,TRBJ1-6,CASTIRDRGLSPLHF